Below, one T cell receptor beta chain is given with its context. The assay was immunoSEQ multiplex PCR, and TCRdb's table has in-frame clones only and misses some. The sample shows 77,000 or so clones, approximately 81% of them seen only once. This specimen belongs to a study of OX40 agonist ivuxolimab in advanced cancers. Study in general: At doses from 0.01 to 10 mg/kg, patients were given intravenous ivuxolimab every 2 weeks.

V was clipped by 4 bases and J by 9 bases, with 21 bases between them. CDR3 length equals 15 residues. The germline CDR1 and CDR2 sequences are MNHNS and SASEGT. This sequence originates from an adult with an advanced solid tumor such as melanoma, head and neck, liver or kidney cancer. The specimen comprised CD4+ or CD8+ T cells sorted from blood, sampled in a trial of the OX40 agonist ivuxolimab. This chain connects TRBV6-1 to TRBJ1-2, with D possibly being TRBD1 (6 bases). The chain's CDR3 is CASSASGGRTKSYTF. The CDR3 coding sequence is TGTGCCAGCAGTGCCTCTGGGGGGCGCACTAAGAGCTACACCTTC.